Listed below are T cell receptor beta chains from one sample, sequenced in a study of CD8+ T cells in alopecia areata. TCRdb keeps only in-frame clones here, not all; method: immunoSEQ multiplex PCR. The table has under 300,000 clones, 67% seen once. This sample comprised CD4+ T cells sorted from blood, obtained at week 0. The source of these receptors is a human donor with alopecia areata. CDR3s leave out the opening cysteine and the closing phenylalanine or tryptophan. Not all rows give a size; the values are once, few, many and, for expanded clones, a class.

clone size,J gene,V gene,CDR3 protein
NA,TRBJ1-3,TRBV30,AWSRTGSSGNTIY
NA,TRBJ2-3,TRBV7-3,ASSLGRQMTDTQY
once,TRBJ1-1,TRBV27,ASSFHAMNTEAF
NA,TRBJ2-1,TRBV4-3,ASSQEALSVYNEQF
NA,TRBJ1-2,TRBV2,ASSSSAKAYGYT
NA,TRBJ1-2,TRBV15,ATSRGGTGSLVYYGYT
NA,TRBJ1-2,TRBV2,ARGGWTDGYT
few,TRBJ2-5,TRBV9,ASSVGGETQY
NA,TRBJ2-3,TRBV18,ASSPQGNSDTQY
NA,TRBJ1-5,TRBV29-1,SVQGNSNQPQH
NA,TRBJ1-1,TRBV6-5,ASSYSLNTEAF
NA,TRBJ1-2,TRBV30,AWSVQNGGYT
few,TRBJ2-1,TRBV6-6,ASRREPYNEQF
NA,TRBJ1-1,TRBV29-1,SVEQWENTEAF